What follows are 5 T cell receptor beta chains derived from one specimen sequenced in a study of regulatory T cells in long-lasting Graves disease. Building the TCR beta libraries relied on iRepertoire HTBI primers, and CDR3 regions underwent Arm-PCR. TCRdb processed the multiplex PCR reads anew with MiXCR; each CDR3 protein has one entry. The sample includes some 460,000 distinct CDR3 sequences, 15% to 20% of them seen just once. As for time point: newly diagnosed GD, antithyroid drugs for less than 3 months. Preparation of the TCR library used RNA extracted from PBMCs. Separately, the same data were catalogued under a study of T cells in Graves' hyperthyroidism and ophthalmopathy.

Sequenced here: peripheral blood mononuclear cells (PBMCs), sampled at new diagnosis, from a patient treated with antithyroid drugs. These receptors all come from a middle-aged man with Graves disease.

This chain links TRBV10-2 with TRBJ2-5; D is perhaps TRBD1 (6 bases). The CDR3 sequence is 13 residues long. CDR1 is WSHSY, CDR2 SAAADI, per germline. The ends were cut back, 6 bases at V and 1 base at J, with 9 bases in the middle. The CDR3 loop reads CASRRGGQETQYF. CDR3 sequence (DNA): TGCGCCAGCAGGAGAGGGGGCCAAGAGACCCAGTACTTC.

Many counts were recorded for this clonotype. The chain has TRBV6-2 or TRBV6-3 and TRBJ1-5, with unresolved D. The CDR3 loop spans 14 amino acids. Germline V lookup: CDR1 MNHEY, CDR2 SVGEGT. V was shortened by 5 bases and J by 2 bases, with 10 bases between the two germline ends. The CDR3 sequence: CASSETTRNQPQHF. CDR3 coding DNA: TGTGCCAGCAGTGAAACGACACGCAATCAGCCCCAGCATTTT.

The genes are TRBV6-1 and TRBJ2-1; TRBD2 aligns across 16 bases. The length of the CDR3 is 16 residues. With 7 bases clipped from V and 10 bases from J, the junction kept 10 bases outside the gene matches. The germline gives CDR1 MNHNS, CDR2 SASEGT. Here the CDR3 reads CASTPGTSGRAGEQFF. In nucleotides, the CDR3 is TGTGCCAGCACTCCAGGGACTAGCGGGAGGGCTGGGGAGCAGTTCTTC.

This clonotype was seen only a few times. The chain carries TRBV10-2 and TRBJ2-7; D may be TRBD1 or TRBD2 (6 bases each). The ends were cut back, 2 bases at V and 4 bases at J, with 15 bases in the middle. The CDR3 consists of 15 residues. Germline V gene sequence: CDR1 WSHSY, CDR2 SAAADI. The CDR3 here is CASSEPVGGPYEQYF. DNA for the CDR3: TGCGCCAGCAGTGAGCCCGTGGGGGGCCCGTACGAGCAGTACTTC.

With respect to this clonotype: A read error is possible here, since a much larger clone lies one base away. Here the CDR3 reads CASSLLGGSDNEQYF. DNA for the CDR3: TGCGCCAGCAGCTTGTTGGGGGGGTCAGACAATGAGCAGTACTTC. The chain uses TRBV5-1 and TRBJ2-7; 7 positions agree with TRBD2. With V trimmed by 1 base and J by 7 bases, 11 bases remained unmatched. CDR1 SGHRS and CDR2 YFSETQ come from the germline V gene. There are 15 residues in the CDR3.